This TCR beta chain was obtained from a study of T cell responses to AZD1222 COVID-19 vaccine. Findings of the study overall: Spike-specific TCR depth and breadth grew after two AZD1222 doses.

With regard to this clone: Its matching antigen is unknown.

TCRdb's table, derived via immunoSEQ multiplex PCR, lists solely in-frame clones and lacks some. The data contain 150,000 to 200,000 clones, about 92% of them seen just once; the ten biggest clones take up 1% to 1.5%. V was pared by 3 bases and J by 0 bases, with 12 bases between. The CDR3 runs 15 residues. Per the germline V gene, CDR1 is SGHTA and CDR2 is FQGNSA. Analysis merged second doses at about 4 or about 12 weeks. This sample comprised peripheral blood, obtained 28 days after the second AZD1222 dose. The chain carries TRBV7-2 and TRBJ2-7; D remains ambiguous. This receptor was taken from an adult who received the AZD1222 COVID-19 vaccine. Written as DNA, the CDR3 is TGTGCCAGCAGCTTGGTCCCGCCTAGCTCCTACGAGCAGTACTTC. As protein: CASSLVPPSSYEQYF.